The clone carrying this T cell receptor (beta chain) was detected a few times. Its antigen is unidentified. This record belongs to a study of T cell repertoires in cytomegalovirus infection. General study points: There were carriers of CMV plus the relevant HLA, and cumulative public TCR beta family frequency identified them.

Germline CDR1 reads SGHTA; CDR2 reads FQGNSA. V gave up 4 bases and J gave up 7 bases; unmatched junction bases: 10. CDR3 size: 15 residues. TCRdb passed the reads through MiXCR, listing each CDR3 protein once. The sample gives 450,000 to 650,000 distinct CDR3 sequences, 35% to 50% of which show up once; around 46% is in the top ten. The starting material was cultured PBMCs, obtained from culture after CMV antigen stimulation. The sequence was obtained from a human donor in good health (CMV status not recorded). Some clones in this sample may be carry-over from other donors' samples. V and J are TRBV7-2 and TRBJ2-5; TRBD2 agrees at 9 bases. The CDR3, as DNA: TGTGCCAGCAGCTCGACTAGCGGCCCTACCCGGACCCAGTACTTC. Its translation is CASSSTSGPTRTQYF.